This T cell receptor (beta chain) is drawn from a study of blood T cell repertoires in COVID-19. Across the whole study: Sample material is recorded as cDNA or gDNA derived from T cells, B-cell-depleted T cells, or PBMCs.

Unmatched junction bases numbered 8, after V lost 4 bases and J lost 3 bases. This CDR3 region has 17 residues. Germline CDR1 reads SGHTA; CDR2 reads FQGNSA. Produced via immunoSEQ multiplex PCR; TCRdb's table is partial and in-frame only. The sample has some 220,000 clones, 84% seen once. This clonotype was obtained from a man in his forties or fifties with active or convalescent COVID-19. V usage is TRBV7-2 and J usage is TRBJ2-3, with 12 bases aligning to TRBD1. Material: peripheral blood. The CDR3 spells CASSSYGTGGVTDTQYF. As DNA, the CDR3 is TGTGCCAGCAGCTCATACGGGACAGGGGGCGTGACAGATACGCAGTATTTT.